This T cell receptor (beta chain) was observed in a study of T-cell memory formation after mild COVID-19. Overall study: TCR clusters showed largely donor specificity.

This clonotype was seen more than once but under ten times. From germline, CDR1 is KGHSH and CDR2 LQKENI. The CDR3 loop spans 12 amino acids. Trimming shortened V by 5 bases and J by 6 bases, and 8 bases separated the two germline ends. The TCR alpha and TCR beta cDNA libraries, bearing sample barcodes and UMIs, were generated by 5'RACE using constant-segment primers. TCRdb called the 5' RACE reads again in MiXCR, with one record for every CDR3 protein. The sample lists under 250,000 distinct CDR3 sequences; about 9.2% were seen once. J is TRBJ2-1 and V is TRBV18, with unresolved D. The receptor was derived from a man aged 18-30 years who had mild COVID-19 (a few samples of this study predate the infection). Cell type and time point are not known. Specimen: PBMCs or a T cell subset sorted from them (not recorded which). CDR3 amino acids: CASSSISNEQFF. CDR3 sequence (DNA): TGTGCCAGCTCATCCATATCCAATGAGCAGTTCTTC. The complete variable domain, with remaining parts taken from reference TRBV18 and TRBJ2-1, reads NAGVMQNPRHLVRRRGQEARLRCSPMKGHSHVYWYRQLPEEGLKFMVYLQKENIIDESGMPKERFSAEFPKEGPSILRIQQVVRGDSAAYFCASSSISNEQFFGPGTRLTVL.